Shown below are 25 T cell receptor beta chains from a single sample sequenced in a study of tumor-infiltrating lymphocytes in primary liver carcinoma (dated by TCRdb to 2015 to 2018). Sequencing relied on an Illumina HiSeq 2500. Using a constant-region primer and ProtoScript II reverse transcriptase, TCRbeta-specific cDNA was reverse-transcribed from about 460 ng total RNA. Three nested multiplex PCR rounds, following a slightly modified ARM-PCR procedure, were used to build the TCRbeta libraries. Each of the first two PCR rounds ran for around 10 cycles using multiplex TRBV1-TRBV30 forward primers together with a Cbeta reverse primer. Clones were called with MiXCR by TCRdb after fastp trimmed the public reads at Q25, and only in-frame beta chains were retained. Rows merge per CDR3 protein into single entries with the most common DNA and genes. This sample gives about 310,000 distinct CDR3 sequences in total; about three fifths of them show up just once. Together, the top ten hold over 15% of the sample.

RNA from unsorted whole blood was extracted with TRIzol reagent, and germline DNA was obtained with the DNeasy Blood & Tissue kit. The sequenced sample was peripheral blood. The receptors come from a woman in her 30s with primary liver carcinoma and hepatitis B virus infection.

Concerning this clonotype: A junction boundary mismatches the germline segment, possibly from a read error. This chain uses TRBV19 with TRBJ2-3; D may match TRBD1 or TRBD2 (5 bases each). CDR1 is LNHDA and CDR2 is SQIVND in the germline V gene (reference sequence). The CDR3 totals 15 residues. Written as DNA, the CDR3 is TGTGCCAGTAGTATATCGGGGACGTTCACAGATACGCACTATTTT. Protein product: CASSISGTFTDTHYF.

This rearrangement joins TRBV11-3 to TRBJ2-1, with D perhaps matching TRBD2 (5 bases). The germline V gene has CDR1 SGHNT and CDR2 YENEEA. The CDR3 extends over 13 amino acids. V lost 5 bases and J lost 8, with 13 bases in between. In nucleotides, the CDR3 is TGTGCCAGCAGCCTAGGAGGAGACGATGAGCAGTTCTTC. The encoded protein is CASSLGGDDEQFF. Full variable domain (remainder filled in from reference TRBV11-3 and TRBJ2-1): EAGVVQSPRYKIIEKKQPVAFWCNPISGHNTLYWYLQNLGQGPELLIRYENEEAVDDSQLPKDRFSAERLKGVDSTLKIQPAELGDSAVYLCASSLGGDDEQFFGPGTRLTVL.

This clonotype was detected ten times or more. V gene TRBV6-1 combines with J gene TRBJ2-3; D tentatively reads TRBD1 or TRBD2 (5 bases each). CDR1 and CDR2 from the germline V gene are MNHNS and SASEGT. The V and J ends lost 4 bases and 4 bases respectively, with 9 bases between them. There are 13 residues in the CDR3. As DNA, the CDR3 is TGTGCCAGCAGTGTTCGGGACGCAGATACGCAGTATTTT. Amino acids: CASSVRDADTQYF.

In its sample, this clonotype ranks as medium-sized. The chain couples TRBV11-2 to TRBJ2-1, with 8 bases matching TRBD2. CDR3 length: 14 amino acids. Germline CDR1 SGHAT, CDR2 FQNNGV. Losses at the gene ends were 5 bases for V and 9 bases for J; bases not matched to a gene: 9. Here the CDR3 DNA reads TGTGCCAGCAGCCTCTTAGCGGGAAAGGGTGAGCAGTTCTTC. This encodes CASSLLAGKGEQFF.

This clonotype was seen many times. CDR3 sequence reads: CASSLVEGNQPQHF. Here the CDR3 DNA reads TGTGCCAGCAGCTTAGTTGAGGGTAATCAGCCCCAGCATTTT. The V gene is TRBV13, the J gene TRBJ1-5, with D hard to call. Germline V CDR1 and CDR2: PRHDT, FYEKMQ (reference sequence). CDR3 length: 14 residues. V was cut by 1 base and J by 4 bases, with 8 bases left in between.

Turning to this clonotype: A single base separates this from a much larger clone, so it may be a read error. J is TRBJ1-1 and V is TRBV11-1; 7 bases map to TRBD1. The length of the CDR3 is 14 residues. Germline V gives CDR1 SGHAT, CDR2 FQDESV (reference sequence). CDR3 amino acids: CVSSHRGAWSEAFF. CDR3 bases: TGTGTCAGCAGCCACAGGGGCGCTTGGTCTGAAGCTTTCTTT.

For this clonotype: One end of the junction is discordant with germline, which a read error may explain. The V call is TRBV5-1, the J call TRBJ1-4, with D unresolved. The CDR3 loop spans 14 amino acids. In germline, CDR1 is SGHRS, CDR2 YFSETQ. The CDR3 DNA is TGCGCTAGCAGCTTGGGTCAGGTGCGGGAAAAACTGTTTTTT. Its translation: CASSLGQVREKLFF.

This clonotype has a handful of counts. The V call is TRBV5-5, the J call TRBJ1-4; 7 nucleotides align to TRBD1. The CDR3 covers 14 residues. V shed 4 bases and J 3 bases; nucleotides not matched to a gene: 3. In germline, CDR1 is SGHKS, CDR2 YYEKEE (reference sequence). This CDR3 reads CASSTGTANEKLFF. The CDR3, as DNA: TGTGCCAGCAGCACCGGGACAGCTAATGAAAAACTGTTTTTT.

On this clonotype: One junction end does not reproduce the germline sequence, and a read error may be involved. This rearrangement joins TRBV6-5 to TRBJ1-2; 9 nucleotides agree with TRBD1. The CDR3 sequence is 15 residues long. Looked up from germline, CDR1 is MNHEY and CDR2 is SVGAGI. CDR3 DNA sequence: TGTACCAGCCCCCTTTCGGGACAGGGTTCTGATGGCTACACCTTC. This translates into CTSPLSGQGSDGYTF.

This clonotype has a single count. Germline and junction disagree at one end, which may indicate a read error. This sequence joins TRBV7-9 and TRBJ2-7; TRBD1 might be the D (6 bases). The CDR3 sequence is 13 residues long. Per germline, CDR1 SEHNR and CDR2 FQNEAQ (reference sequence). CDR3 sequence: CASSATGFYDQYF. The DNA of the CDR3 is TGTGCCAGCAGCGCGACAGGTTTTTACGATCAGTACTTC.

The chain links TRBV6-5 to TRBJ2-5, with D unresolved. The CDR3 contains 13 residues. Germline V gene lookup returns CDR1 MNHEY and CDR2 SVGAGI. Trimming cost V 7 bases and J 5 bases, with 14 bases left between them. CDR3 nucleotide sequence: TGTGCCAGCACAGGAGCATTGAGGGAGACCCAGTACTTC. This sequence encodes CASTGALRETQYF.

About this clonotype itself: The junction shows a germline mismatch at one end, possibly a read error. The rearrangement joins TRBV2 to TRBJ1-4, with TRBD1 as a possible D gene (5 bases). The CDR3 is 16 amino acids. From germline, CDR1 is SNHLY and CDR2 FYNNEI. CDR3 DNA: TGTGTCAGCAGTGAAGCGGGCTTCTGGGGCATTGAAAAACTGTTTTTT. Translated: CVSSEAGFWGIEKLFF.

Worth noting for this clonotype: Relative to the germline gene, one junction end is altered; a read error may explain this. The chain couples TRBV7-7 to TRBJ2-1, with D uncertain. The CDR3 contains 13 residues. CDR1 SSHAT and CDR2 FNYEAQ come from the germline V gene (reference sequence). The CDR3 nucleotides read TGTGCTAGCAGCTCCCAGTCCTACAATGAGCAGTTCTTC. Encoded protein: CASSSQSYNEQFF.

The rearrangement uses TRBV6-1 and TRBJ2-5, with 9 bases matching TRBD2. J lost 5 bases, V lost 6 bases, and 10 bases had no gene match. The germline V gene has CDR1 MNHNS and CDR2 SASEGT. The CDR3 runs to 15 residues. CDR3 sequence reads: CASSRARAGGETQYF. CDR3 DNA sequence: TGTGCCAGCAGCCGAGCTAGGGCGGGAGGGGAGACCCAGTACTTC.

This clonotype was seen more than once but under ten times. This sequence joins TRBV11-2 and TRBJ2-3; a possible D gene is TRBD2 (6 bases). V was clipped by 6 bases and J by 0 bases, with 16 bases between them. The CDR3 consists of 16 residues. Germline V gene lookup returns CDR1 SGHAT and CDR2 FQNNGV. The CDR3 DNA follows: TGTGCCAGCAGTGCACGCGGGGCTCCTAGCACAGATACGCAGTATTTT. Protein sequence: CASSARGAPSTDTQYF.

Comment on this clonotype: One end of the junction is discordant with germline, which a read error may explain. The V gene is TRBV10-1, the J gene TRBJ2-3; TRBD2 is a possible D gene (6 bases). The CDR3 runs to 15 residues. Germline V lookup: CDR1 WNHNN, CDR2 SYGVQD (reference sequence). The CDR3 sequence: CASRSGSGGTDTQFF. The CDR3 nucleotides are TGCGCCAGCAGGTCTGGTAGCGGTGGCACGGATACGCAGTTTTTT.

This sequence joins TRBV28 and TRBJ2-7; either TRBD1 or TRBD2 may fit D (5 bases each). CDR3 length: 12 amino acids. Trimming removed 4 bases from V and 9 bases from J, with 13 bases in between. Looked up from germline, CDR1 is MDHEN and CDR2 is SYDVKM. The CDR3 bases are TGTGCCAGCAGTTACCGGGACCGCGGGCAGTACTTC. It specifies CASSYRDRGQYF.

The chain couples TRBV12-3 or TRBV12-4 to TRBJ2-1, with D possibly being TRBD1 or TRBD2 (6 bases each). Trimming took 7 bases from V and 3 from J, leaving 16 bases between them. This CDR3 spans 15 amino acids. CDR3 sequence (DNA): TGTGCCAGCAACTTTAGAGGGGGAGGCTACAATGAGCAGTTCTTC. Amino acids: CASNFRGGGYNEQFF.

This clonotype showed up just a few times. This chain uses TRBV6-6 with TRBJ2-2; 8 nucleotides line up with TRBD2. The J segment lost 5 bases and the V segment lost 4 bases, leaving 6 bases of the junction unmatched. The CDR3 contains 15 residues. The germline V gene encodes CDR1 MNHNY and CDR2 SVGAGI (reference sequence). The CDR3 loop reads CASSWPGLGTGELFF. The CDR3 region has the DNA TGTGCCAGCAGTTGGCCGGGACTAGGAACCGGGGAGCTGTTTTTT.

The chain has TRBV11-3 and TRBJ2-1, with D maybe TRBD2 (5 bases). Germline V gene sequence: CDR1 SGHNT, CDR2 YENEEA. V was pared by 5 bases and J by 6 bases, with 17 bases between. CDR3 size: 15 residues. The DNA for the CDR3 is TGTGCCAGCAGCCTACAAAGCGGAGGTTCCAATGAGCAGTTCTTC. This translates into CASSLQSGGSNEQFF.

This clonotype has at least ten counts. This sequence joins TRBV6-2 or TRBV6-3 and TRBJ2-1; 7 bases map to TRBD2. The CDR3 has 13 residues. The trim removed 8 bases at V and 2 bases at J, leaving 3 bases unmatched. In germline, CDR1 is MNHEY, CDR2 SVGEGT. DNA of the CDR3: TGTGCCAGCTCTACTAGCGCCTACAATGAGCAGTTCTTC. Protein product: CASSTSAYNEQFF.

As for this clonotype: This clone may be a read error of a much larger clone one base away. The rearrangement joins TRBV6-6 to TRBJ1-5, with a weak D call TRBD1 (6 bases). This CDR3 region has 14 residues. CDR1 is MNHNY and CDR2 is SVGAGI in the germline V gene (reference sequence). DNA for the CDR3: TGTGCCAGCAGCAGGACAGACCCGAATCAGCCCCAGAATTTT. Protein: CASSRTDPNQPQNF.

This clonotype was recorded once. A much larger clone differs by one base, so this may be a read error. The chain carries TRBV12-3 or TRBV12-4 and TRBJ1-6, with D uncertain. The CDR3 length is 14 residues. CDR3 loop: CAGSPPRRPSPLHF. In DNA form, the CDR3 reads TGTGCCGGCAGCCCCCCCAGACGGCCTTCACCCCTCCACTTT.

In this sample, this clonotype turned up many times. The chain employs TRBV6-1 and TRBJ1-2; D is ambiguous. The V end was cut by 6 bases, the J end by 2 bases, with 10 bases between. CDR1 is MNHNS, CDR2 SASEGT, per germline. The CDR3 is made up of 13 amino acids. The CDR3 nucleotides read TGTGCCAGCAGGACTACAGAAAACTATGGCTACACCTTC. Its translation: CASRTTENYGYTF.

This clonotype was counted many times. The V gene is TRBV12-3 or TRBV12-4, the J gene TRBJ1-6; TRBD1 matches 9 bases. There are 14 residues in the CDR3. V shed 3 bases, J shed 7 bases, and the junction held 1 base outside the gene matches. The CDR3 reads CASSLTGGNSPLHF. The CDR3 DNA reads TGTGCCAGCAGTTTGACAGGGGGAAATTCACCCCTCCACTTT.